One sample yielded the 12 T cell receptor beta chains listed below, sequenced in a study of vaccination and CD4 T cells after COVID-19. No antigen has been assigned to these receptors. Cultured CD4+ T-cell DNA underwent Oncomine TCR Beta short-read sequencing. TCRdb reprocessed the PCR reads via MiXCR and lists one record per CDR3 protein. Of more than 11,000 distinct CDR3 sequences listed, 52% are singletons. Treatment here: approximately nine-day PBMC culture with coronavirus spike peptide pools or control peptides (ViraFEST assay). Sequencing was performed on CD4+ T cells from blood, cultured in vitro. These TCRs come from a human donor who had recovered from COVID-19.

The rearrangement uses TRBV6-1 and TRBJ1-2, with 9 bases aligning to TRBD1. CDR3 length equals 17 residues. From germline, CDR1 is MNHNS and CDR2 SASEGT. V was pared by 5 bases and J by 4 bases, with 14 bases of the junction left unmatched. The CDR3 spells CASSTDRPGQGLYGYTF. Here the CDR3 DNA reads TGTGCCAGCAGTACAGATCGTCCGGGACAGGGACTCTATGGCTACACCTTC.

This chain uses TRBV7-8 with TRBJ1-2; D may be TRBD1 (5 bases). CDR1 and CDR2 (germline): SGHVS, FQNEAQ. This CDR3 comprises 15 residues. V was clipped by 5 bases and J by 5 bases, with 18 bases between them. CDR3 DNA sequence: TGTGCCAGCAGCGTCCGGGCCGGGGGAGAGTATGGCTACACCTTC. It yields the protein CASSVRAGGEYGYTF.

J is TRBJ1-3 and V is TRBV20-1; 7 nucleotides agree with TRBD1. The J segment lost 4 bases and the V segment lost 3 bases, leaving 6 bases of the junction unmatched. The CDR3 is 14 amino acids. Germline V CDR1 and CDR2: DFQATT, SNEGSKA (reference sequence). CDR3 amino acids: CSASAQGVGNTIYF. DNA of the CDR3: TGCAGTGCTAGTGCTCAGGGGGTCGGAAACACCATATATTTT.

V is TRBV28 and J is TRBJ1-5, with D possibly matching TRBD1 (5 bases). Germline V CDR1 and CDR2: MDHEN, SYDVKM. V was shortened by 7 bases and J by 5 bases, with 12 bases between the two germline ends. The CDR3 is 13 residues long. CDR3 sequence reads: CASIAGLDQPQHF. CDR3 bases: TGTGCCAGCATAGCAGGGTTGGATCAGCCCCAGCATTTT.

The rearrangement links TRBV20-1 to TRBJ2-7, with 7 bases lining up with TRBD1. There are 15 residues in the CDR3. Germline CDR1 is DFQATT and CDR2 is SNEGSKA (reference sequence). V shed 5 bases, J shed 5 bases, and the junction held 15 bases outside the gene matches. CDR3 sequence: CSAGRPEGAADEQYF. CDR3 DNA sequence: TGCAGTGCTGGGCGCCCTGAGGGGGCGGCGGACGAGCAGTACTTC.

The rearrangement links TRBV6-1 to TRBJ2-3; tentatively, D is TRBD2 (6 bases). From germline, CDR1 is MNHNS and CDR2 SASEGT. CDR3 length: 13 amino acids. V was trimmed by 6 bases and J by 8 bases, leaving 15 bases between them. The chain's CDR3 is CASSSPVEGTQYF. CDR3 in DNA: TGTGCCAGCAGCTCCCCCGTGGAGGGTACGCAGTATTTT.

This clonotype has just a few counts. The chain is built from TRBV20-1 and TRBJ1-5; D remains unclear. V gave up 3 bases and J gave up 6 bases, with 9 bases separating them. Per germline, CDR1 DFQATT and CDR2 SNEGSKA (reference sequence). This CDR3 spans 12 amino acids. CDR3 coding DNA: TGCAGTGCTAGTACATCAGGTCAGCCCCAGCATTTT. Its translation is CSASTSGQPQHF.

The chain couples TRBV7-3 to TRBJ2-3; D perhaps matches TRBD2 (5 bases). CDR3 size: 15 residues. Germline V lookup: CDR1 SGHTA, CDR2 FQGTGA. The V end lost 0 bases, the J end lost 2 bases, and 9 bases lay between the germline ends. The CDR3 protein is CASSLTGEPTDTQYF. In DNA form, the CDR3 reads TGTGCCAGCAGCTTAACCGGGGAACCCACAGATACGCAGTATTTT.

This clonotype has just a few counts. The CDR3 bases are TGTGCCATTTCTAGCGTCGGGGCCGGGACCCAGTACTTC. Protein: CAISSVGAGTQYF. This chain joins TRBV6-1 and TRBJ2-5, with D possibly TRBD2 on 6 matching bases. The V end was cut by 10 bases, the J end by 7 bases, with 19 bases between. Germline CDR1 reads MNHNS; CDR2 reads SASEGT. The CDR3 is made up of 13 amino acids.

The gene calls are TRBV12-3 or TRBV12-4 and TRBJ1-4; D is unresolved. The CDR3 contains 16 residues. V was trimmed by 0 bases and J by 7 bases, leaving 15 bases between them. CDR3: CASSLASGLGGEKLFF. In DNA form, the CDR3 reads TGTGCCAGCAGTTTAGCGTCCGGGTTGGGAGGTGAAAAACTGTTTTTT.

This sequence joins TRBV20-1 and TRBJ2-7; TRBD1 is a possible D gene (6 bases). The germline gives CDR1 DFQATT, CDR2 SNEGSKA (reference sequence). There are 12 residues in the CDR3. Trimming left V 6 bases short and J 4 bases short, with 13 bases between. The CDR3 nucleotides read TGCAGTGCGATCGCACAGGGTTACGAGCAGTACTTC. Translated, it gives CSAIAQGYEQYF.

This sequence joins TRBV15 and TRBJ1-4; 11 bases match TRBD1. The CDR3 is 14 amino acids. CDR1 and CDR2 from the germline V gene are LNHNV and YYDKDF (reference sequence). Germline trimming cut 3 bases from V and 8 bases from J; bases unmatched to any gene: 2. The CDR3 coding sequence is TGTGCCACCAGCAGGGACAGGGGGCAGGAAAAACTGTTTTTT. Amino acid sequence: CATSRDRGQEKLFF.